Following are 23 T cell receptor beta chains from one sample sequenced in a study of shared clonotypes between healthy human individuals. Libraries were prepared by immunoSEQ multiplex PCR; TCRdb keeps only in-frame clonotypes and omits some of them. The profile covers about 690,000 clones, with 90% appearing a single time and 34% taken by the ten largest. The source material was memory CD8+ T cells from PBMCs. The subset was: CD45RO+ cells pooled with CCR7-negative TemRA cells. The receptors shown here come from a man aged 18-30 years in good health. Some clones in this sample may be carry-over from other donors' samples.

CDR3 DNA: TGTGCCAGCTCACCACCGGCAGGCCTTTTGGGGCGCCTCGACTATGGCTACACCTTC. Protein product: CASSPPAGLLGRLDYGYTF. The chain couples TRBV18 to TRBJ1-2; D might be TRBD1 (5 bases). CDR1 KGHSH and CDR2 LQKENI come from the germline V gene. CDR3 length: 19 amino acids. Trimming left V 0 bases short and J 3 bases short, with 23 bases between.

J is TRBJ2-3 and V is TRBV11-3; the match to TRBD1 covers 9 bases. This CDR3 region has 14 residues. Trimming at V came to 2 bases and at J to 7 bases, leaving 4 bases not matched to a gene. The germline gives CDR1 SGHNT, CDR2 YENEEA. The CDR3 DNA is TGTGCCAGCAGCTTAAGGACAGGGGATAATACGCAGTATTTT. This codes for CASSLRTGDNTQYF.

A remark on this clone: The identical CDR3 is also encoded by other nucleotide sequences in the sample. The rearrangement links TRBV19 to TRBJ2-2, with D perhaps TRBD1 (5 bases). CDR3 length equals 14 residues. The V gene lost 1 base and the J gene lost 5 bases, with 8 bases spanning the gap. Germline loops: CDR1 LNHDA, CDR2 SQIVND (reference sequence). CDR3 in DNA: TGTGCCAGTAGTATAGGCCAGGGAACCGGGGAGCTGTTTTTT. Protein sequence: CASSIGQGTGELFF.

The chain is built from TRBV4-1 and TRBJ2-7; 9 bases fit TRBD1. This CDR3 is built from 14 residues. V trimming: 6 bases; J trimming: 2 bases; junction bases outside the gene matches: 5. Germline CDR1 is MGHRA and CDR2 is YSYEKL. The CDR3 nucleotides read TGCGCCAGCAGGCCCGACAGGGGGACCTACGAGCAGTACTTC. Protein sequence: CASRPDRGTYEQYF.

This chain joins TRBV13 and TRBJ2-7; D is unresolved. The germline V gene has CDR1 PRHDT and CDR2 FYEKMQ (reference sequence). This CDR3 has 11 amino acids. The V gene lost 1 base and the J gene lost 6 bases, with 4 bases spanning the gap. The CDR3 reads CASSLEGEQYF. CDR3 in DNA: TGTGCCAGCAGCTTAGAGGGCGAGCAGTACTTC.

This chain uses TRBV5-4 with TRBJ1-2; no clear D. Trimming removed 2 bases from V and 4 bases from J, with 9 bases in between. CDR1 and CDR2 (germline): SGHNT, YYREEE (reference sequence). The CDR3 is 13 residues long. The CDR3 region is CASSFLPIYGYTF. CDR3 in DNA: TGTGCCAGCAGCTTTCTCCCCATCTATGGCTACACCTTC.

The chain is built from TRBV7-6 and TRBJ2-6, with no clear D. The CDR3 loop spans 18 amino acids. Trimming removed 2 bases at V and 4 bases at J, with 18 bases between. CDR1 is SGHVS, CDR2 FNYEAQ, per germline. The CDR3 DNA reads TGTGCCAGCAGCTTAAGGGATCCACGAACCCCCGGGGCCAACGTCCTGACTTTC. Translating gives CASSLRDPRTPGANVLTF. Complete variable domain (other parts from reference TRBV7-6 and TRBJ2-6): GAGVSQSPRYKVTKRGQDVALRCDPISGHVSLYWYRQALGQGPEFLTYFNYEAQQDKSGLPNDRFSAERPEGSISTLTIQRTEQRDSAMYRCASSLRDPRTPGANVLTFGAGSRLTVL.

The rearrangement uses TRBV30 and TRBJ2-1, with a weak D call TRBD2 (6 bases). Trimming left V 4 bases short and J 7 bases short, with 20 bases between. The CDR3 length is 15 residues. The germline V gene has CDR1 GTSNPN and CDR2 SVGIG (reference sequence). The CDR3 region is CAWTELSTRSNEQFF. The CDR3 DNA reads as TGTGCCTGGACGGAGCTTTCGACTAGAAGTAATGAGCAGTTCTTC.

This clone showed up just a few times. The V gene is TRBV9, the J gene TRBJ1-5; D unclear. Germline CDR1 is SGDLS and CDR2 is YYNGEE. V lost 0 bases and J 6 bases, leaving 7 bases between the germline ends. The CDR3 runs to 13 residues. The CDR3 DNA sequence: TGTGCCAGCAGCGTAGGAGGGATTCAGCCCCAGCATTTT. Its translation: CASSVGGIQPQHF.

V and J are TRBV27 and TRBJ2-7; a weak D match, TRBD2 (6 bases). Trimming took off 5 bases at V and 1 base at J, with 15 bases between the two ends. The CDR3 runs 15 residues. Germline CDR1 reads MNHEY; CDR2 reads SMNVEV (reference sequence). CDR3 in amino acids: CASSRTSWVSYEQYF. CDR3 nucleotide sequence: TGTGCCAGCAGTCGCACTAGCTGGGTTTCCTACGAGCAGTACTTC.

This chain uses TRBV2 with TRBJ1-1, with D perhaps TRBD1 (6 bases). V was cut by 1 base and J by 3 bases, with 9 bases left in between. This CDR3 has 14 amino acids. Germline V gene lookup returns CDR1 SNHLY and CDR2 FYNNEI. The CDR3 protein is CASSEGGPDTEAFF. CDR3 DNA: TGTGCCAGCAGTGAAGGGGGGCCTGACACTGAAGCTTTCTTT. Full variable domain (outside the CDR3, taken from reference TRBV2 and TRBJ1-1): EPEVTQTPSHQVTQMGQEVILRCVPISNHLYFYWYRQILGQKVEFLVSFYNNEISEKSEIFDDQFSVERPDGSNFTLKIRSTKLEDSAMYFCASSEGGPDTEAFFGQGTRLTVV.

The chain combines TRBV9 with TRBJ2-5, with D maybe TRBD2 (5 bases). The length of the CDR3 is 11 residues. Trimming stripped 9 bases from V and 7 bases from J, with 13 bases between. Germline assignment: CDR1 SGDLS and CDR2 YYNGEE. The CDR3 bases are TGTGCCACTTCCTATCGGGGGACCCAGTACTTC. It specifies CATSYRGTQYF.

This chain uses TRBV13 with TRBJ2-4; D may be TRBD2 (6 bases). Germline CDR1 and CDR2: PRHDT and FYEKMQ (reference sequence). The CDR3 covers 14 residues. The V end lost 1 base, the J end lost 8 bases, and 12 bases lay between the germline ends. In DNA form, the CDR3 reads TGTGCCAGCAGCTTAGCCCCCGGGGGAGACATTCAGTACTTC. Translating it yields CASSLAPGGDIQYF.

The V and J genes are TRBV27 and TRBJ2-6; D unclear. Trimming shortened V by 6 bases and J by 0 bases, and 15 bases separated the two germline ends. Germline V lookup: CDR1 MNHEY, CDR2 SMNVEV (reference sequence). The CDR3 extends over 17 amino acids. The CDR3, as DNA: TGTGCCAGCAGCCTCGATGGCACGTACTCTGGGGCCAACGTCCTGACTTTC. Its protein product is CASSLDGTYSGANVLTF.

CDR3 sequence (DNA): TGTGCCAGCAGCTCTCGGACAGGGACCTACGAGCAGTACTTC. Its protein product is CASSSRTGTYEQYF. V is TRBV11-2 and J is TRBJ2-7, with 8 bases matching TRBD1. CDR1 is SGHAT and CDR2 is FQNNGV in the germline V gene. The CDR3 totals 14 residues. The J segment lost 2 bases and the V segment lost 4 bases, leaving 4 bases of the junction unmatched.

The chain employs TRBV2 and TRBJ2-3; the match to TRBD2 covers 7 bases. CDR3 length: 16 residues. The germline V gene has CDR1 SNHLY and CDR2 FYNNEI. V was pared by 2 bases and J by 2 bases, with 7 bases of the junction left unmatched. The CDR3 DNA is TGTGCCAGCAGTGAATGGGCGGGAGTTAACACAGATACGCAGTATTTT. It encodes CASSEWAGVNTDTQYF.

Regarding this clone: The same CDR3 arises from other DNA sequences in this sample as well. This chain connects TRBV9 to TRBJ2-7; 7 bases align to TRBD2. The ends lost 0 bases at V and 3 bases at J; junction bases unmatched: 6. Germline loops: CDR1 SGDLS, CDR2 YYNGEE. The CDR3 is 15 amino acids. DNA of the CDR3: TGTGCCAGCAGCGTAGGGGCTAGCGGAGTCTACGAGCAGTACTTC. It yields the protein CASSVGASGVYEQYF.

The chain links TRBV27 to TRBJ1-2; D is unclear. The germline CDR1 and CDR2 sequences are MNHEY and SMNVEV (reference sequence). V was cut by 3 bases and J by 6 bases, with 17 bases left in between. This CDR3 has 15 residues. CDR3: CASSFLGLNLDGYTF. In DNA, the CDR3 is TGTGCCAGCAGTTTTCTGGGCCTCAATCTTGATGGCTACACCTTC.

The rearrangement uses TRBV18 and TRBJ2-1, with a weak D call TRBD1 (5 bases). Germline V CDR1 and CDR2: KGHSH, LQKENI. CDR3 length equals 16 residues. The germline V and J ends were trimmed by 2 bases and 0 bases, with 11 bases remaining between them. The CDR3 DNA is TGTGCCAGCTCACCAGGGGCCCGGAGCTCCTACAATGAGCAGTTCTTC. As protein: CASSPGARSSYNEQFF.

V usage is TRBV19 and J usage is TRBJ2-2; TRBD1 might be the D (5 bases). Deletions cut 4 bases from V and 9 bases from J, with 9 bases between. CDR3 length: 12 residues. Per germline, CDR1 LNHDA and CDR2 SQIVND (reference sequence). CDR3 sequence reads: CASSTKGWELFF. The CDR3 coding sequence is TGTGCCAGTAGTACAAAGGGGTGGGAGCTGTTTTTT.

The chain carries TRBV11-1 and TRBJ2-1, with 11 bases lining up with TRBD2. The J segment lost 4 bases and the V segment lost 4 bases, leaving 3 bases of the junction unmatched. The CDR3 contains 15 residues. CDR1 and CDR2 from the germline V gene are SGHAT and FQDESV (reference sequence). For the CDR3, the DNA is TGTGCCAGCAGCTCGGGACTAGCGGAGTACAATGAGCAGTTCTTC. Its translation: CASSSGLAEYNEQFF.

This rearrangement joins TRBV29-1 to TRBJ2-5, with 8 bases matching TRBD2. The J call may be mistaken, given a closer DNA end match to TRBJ2-7. The CDR3 consists of 13 residues. CDR1 is SQVTM, CDR2 ANQGSEA, per germline. As DNA, the CDR3 is TGCAGCGTTATGCGGGGGGTCTCCTACGAGCAGTACTTC. Translating it yields CSVMRGVSYEQYF.

The chain combines TRBV5-1 with TRBJ2-2; unclear D gene. The CDR3 is made up of 17 amino acids. Between the trimmed V and J ends, which lost 0 bases and 6 bases, there was a span of 18 bases. Germline CDR1 reads SGHRS; CDR2 reads YFSETQ. The CDR3 sequence is CASSLAGFAGVPGELFF. CDR3 coding DNA: TGCGCCAGCAGCTTGGCCGGGTTTGCAGGCGTCCCCGGGGAGCTGTTTTTT.